This TCR beta chain came from a study of T cells in Graves' hyperthyroidism and ophthalmopathy. Germline V CDR1 and CDR2: SGHVS, FQNEAQ. With 5 bases removed from V and 0 bases from J, the gap between germline ends came to 16 bases. This CDR3 has 16 residues. Many counts were recorded for this clonotype. Orbital computed tomography and thyroid ultrasound, together with serum TRAb and thyroxine and clinical symptoms, were used for diagnoses. From RNA transcripts, TCR beta CDR3 regions were amplified. The TCR CDR3 was amplified in a first-round RT-PCR using the HTBI primer set. One entry per CDR3 protein results from TCRdb running MiXCR on the multiplex PCR reads. This table has a few hundred thousand distinct CDR3 sequences, around 45% appearing once.

This clonotype was obtained from an adult woman with Graves' disease, either hyperthyroidism or ophthalmopathy (not recorded which). V is TRBV7-8 and J is TRBJ2-5; TRBD2 is a possible D gene (5 bases). The sequencing sample was made of peripheral blood or thyroid tissue (not recorded which). This CDR3 reads CASSRRPAADQETQYF. Here the CDR3 DNA reads TGTGCCAGCAGCCGCCGACCAGCGGCAGACCAAGAGACCCAGTACTTC.